This T cell receptor (beta chain) is from a study of cytomegalovirus exposure and HLA in healthy donors (dated 2017 in TCRdb). Describing the broader study: According to a later analysis, the approximately 120 validation repertoires were produced on the same platform as the approximately 610 repertoires of the first cohort. To predict cytomegalovirus infection status, the study combined high-throughput TCR immunosequencing, statistical association of individual TCRs with disease status, and machine learning. A separate validation cohort of about 110 different subjects was used in addition to the 666-subject first cohort. The study aimed to test whether cataloging public T cell receptors could reveal signatures of past pathogen exposure. Study-level results and caveats: A later analysis found that TCRs clustered in the first cohort also tended to co-occur in the roughly 120 validation repertoires, with about 94% of cluster scores above 0. According to the authors, the approach could potentially be generalized to other disease states and immunological phenotypes. While some public TCRs were present in many individuals, most TCR sequences turned up only very rarely across donors. The validation cohort had no HLA typing available for a later analysis, so co-occurrence within that cohort was assessed over all 120 or so repertoires. A few of the identified cytomegalovirus-associated TCR beta chains were confirmed in vitro to be specific for cytomegalovirus antigens. The study gave a list of 150 to 200 TCR beta chains associated with cytomegalovirus. The classifier was reported to diagnose cytomegalovirus status with high specificity and sensitivity in both the original and validation cohorts.

Receptor libraries were prepared by the immunoSEQ multiplex PCR assay. For the original study's pipeline: A statistical classification framework was built to diagnose cytomegalovirus status from the catalog of TCR beta chain sequences. TCRdb retrieved this table from immuneACCESS and kept in-frame rearrangements only. Not all clones are present; in checked studies, unresolved V genes account for under half, and no reason is known for the remainder. V and J calls and clone size are copied from that table; D and trimming were computed from the DNA. This sample is represented by under 200,000 clones; 65% to 90% of them were singletons. In total, the top ten clones hold 2% to 2.5% of the sample. To note about this clone: Its antigen has not been determined. There are no base qualities to consult, and no much larger clone falls within one base.

Separate from the roughly 650-subject first cohort, the validation cohort of more than 90 subjects was the group to which the donors belonged. The CDR3 goes from the cysteine to the phenylalanine over 14 residues. Here the CDR3 DNA is all that survives: 42 bases in frame from base 1. The junction shows trimming of 6 bases on V and 3 bases on J, and the gene matches do not reach 6 bases of it. CDR1 and CDR2 were assigned from the germline V gene as MRHNA and SNTAGT. The chain uses TRBV6-4 and TRBJ2-3; 7 bases in the middle match TRBD2. The receptor was derived from a woman between 18 and 29 years old in good health and CMV-seronegative. The source material was PBMCs. DNA sequence: TGTGCCAGCAGCAGGACTAGTCAAACAGATACGCAGTATTTT. This sequence encodes CASSRTSQTDTQYF.